Below, 3 T cell receptor beta chains from the same sample are listed, as sequenced in a study of cytomegalovirus exposure and HLA in healthy donors. Primers for the PCR totalled 60 Vbeta and 13 Jbeta. The repertoire was sequenced with immunoSEQ multiplex PCR; TCRdb's copy has only in-frame clones and lacks some. The data hold 150,000 to 200,000 clones, with approximately 86% observed a single time. The sequenced sample was PBMCs. The receptors shown here come from a young woman in good health and CMV-seronegative.

The chain combines TRBV18 with TRBJ1-1; TRBD1 matches 7 bases. Germline V lookup: CDR1 KGHSH, CDR2 LQKENI. This CDR3 is built from 14 residues. V shed 7 bases, J shed 1 base, and the junction held 6 bases outside the gene matches. The CDR3 loop is CASLGGATNTEAFF. DNA for the CDR3: TGTGCCAGCTTAGGGGGCGCCACGAACACTGAAGCTTTCTTT. Together with reference TRBV18 and TRBJ1-1, the CDR3 gives the full variable domain: NAGVMQNPRHLVRRRGQEARLRCSPMKGHSHVYWYRQLPEEGLKFMVYLQKENIIDESGMPKERFSAEFPKEGPSILRIQQVVRGDSAAYFCASLGGATNTEAFFGQGTRLTVV.

The CDR3, as DNA: TGTGCCAGCAGCTTGTCAGGGTTAGTCAATCAGCCCCAGCATTTT. Protein sequence: CASSLSGLVNQPQHF. This chain joins TRBV5-6 and TRBJ1-5; perhaps TRBD1 as D (5 bases). Germline V gene lookup returns CDR1 SGHDT and CDR2 YYEEEE. CDR3 length: 15 residues. Trimming shortened V by 1 base and J by 3 bases, and 11 bases separated the two germline ends.

The V and J genes are TRBV5-6 and TRBJ2-7, with TRBD1 matching over 9 bases. After removal of 4 bases from V and 6 bases from J, the junction contained 8 bases not matched to a gene. The CDR3 sequence is 14 residues long. In germline, CDR1 is SGHDT, CDR2 YYEEEE. CDR3 residues: CASSPGTGYREQYF. As DNA, the CDR3 is TGTGCCAGCAGCCCCGGGACAGGGTATCGCGAGCAGTACTTC.